A selection of T cell receptor beta chains follows, all from one sample in a study of graft-versus-host responses after intestinal transplantation. Data came from immunoSEQ multiplex PCR; TCRdb stores just in-frame clones and leaves some out. The table lists around 100,000 clones, more than 75% of them singletons. Their antigen targets remain unknown. The specimen was unstimulated CD4+ T cells sorted from spleen or lymph node cells, collected before transplant. These TCRs come from a human donor who was the organ donor for an intestinal transplant. Each CDR3 is given with its conserved first and last residue. The D gene is left open where the match is weak. Rows may omit the clone size; those that give it use once, few, many or a size class.

J gene: TRBJ2-3
V gene: TRBV2
clone size: once
D gene: NA
CDR3 protein: CASSSQAAGADTQYF
CDR3 DNA: TGTGCCAGCAGTTCCCAGGCGGCGGGGGCTGATACGCAGTATTTT

J gene: TRBJ1-1
V gene: TRBV5-1
clone size: once
D gene: TRBD1
CDR3 protein: CASSMGTGATEAFF
CDR3 DNA: TGCGCCAGCAGCATGGGGACAGGGGCCACTGAAGCTTTCTTT

J gene: TRBJ2-3
V gene: TRBV5-1
clone size: NA
D gene: NA
CDR3 protein: CASSLQTAGDTQYF
CDR3 DNA: TGCGCCAGCAGCTTGCAGACAGCCGGGGATACGCAGTATTTT

J gene: TRBJ1-4
V gene: TRBV7-8
clone size: NA
D gene: TRBD1
CDR3 protein: CASSLGTGFEKLFF
CDR3 DNA: TGTGCCAGCAGCTTAGGGACAGGGTTTGAAAAACTGTTTTTT

J gene: TRBJ1-6
V gene: TRBV30
clone size: once
D gene: NA
CDR3 protein: CAWTPSYSPLHF
CDR3 DNA: TGTGCCTGGACACCGTCGTATTCACCCCTCCACTTT

J gene: TRBJ1-1
V gene: TRBV29-1
clone size: once
D gene: NA
CDR3 protein: CSGAKTAAEAFF
CDR3 DNA: TGCAGCGGGGCCAAGACAGCTGCTGAAGCTTTCTTT

J gene: TRBJ1-5
V gene: TRBV30
clone size: NA
D gene: NA
CDR3 protein: CAWSDGVNQPQHF
CDR3 DNA: TGTGCCTGGAGTGATGGAGTGAATCAGCCCCAGCATTTT

J gene: TRBJ2-5
V gene: TRBV7-3
clone size: NA
D gene: TRBD1
CDR3 protein: CASSLSGATGETQYF
CDR3 DNA: TGTGCCAGCAGCTTAAGTGGGGCGACAGGGGAGACCCAGTACTTC

J gene: TRBJ2-4
V gene: TRBV2
clone size: NA
D gene: NA
CDR3 protein: CASSTRFGAKNIQYF
CDR3 DNA: TGTGCCAGCAGTACGAGGTTTGGGGCCAAAAACATTCAGTACTTC

J gene: TRBJ2-7
V gene: TRBV4-1
clone size: NA
D gene: NA
CDR3 protein: CASSQGAEGLYEQYF
CDR3 DNA: TGCGCCAGCAGCCAGGGGGCTGAGGGGCTCTACGAGCAGTACTTC

J gene: TRBJ2-7
V gene: TRBV5-1
clone size: NA
D gene: NA
CDR3 protein: CASSLVNSYEQYF
CDR3 DNA: TGCGCCAGCAGCTTGGTCAACTCCTACGAGCAGTACTTC

J gene: TRBJ1-4
V gene: TRBV19
clone size: NA
D gene: NA
CDR3 protein: CASRGELNEKLFF
CDR3 DNA: TGTGCCAGTAGAGGGGAGTTGAATGAAAAACTGTTTTTT

J gene: TRBJ2-3
V gene: TRBV19
clone size: NA
D gene: NA
CDR3 protein: CASSIVWIDTQYF
CDR3 DNA: TGTGCCAGTAGTATAGTATGGATCGATACGCAGTATTTT

J gene: TRBJ2-7
V gene: TRBV10-3
clone size: NA
D gene: NA
CDR3 protein: CAIRAQGTGRMYF
CDR3 DNA: TGTGCCATCAGAGCGCAGGGGACTGGGCGAATGTACTTC

J gene: TRBJ1-1
V gene: TRBV7-9
clone size: few
D gene: NA
CDR3 protein: CASSLPPVNTEAFF
CDR3 DNA: TGTGCCAGCAGCTTACCCCCCGTGAACACTGAAGCTTTCTTT

J gene: TRBJ1-1
V gene: TRBV2
clone size: NA
D gene: TRBD1
CDR3 protein: CASMREQGGTEAFF
CDR3 DNA: TGTGCCAGCATGCGTGAACAGGGGGGGACTGAAGCTTTCTTT

J gene: TRBJ2-7
V gene: TRBV6-1
clone size: medium-sized
D gene: NA
CDR3 protein: CASSAGTRQYF
CDR3 DNA: TGTGCCAGCAGTGCAGGGACAAGGCAGTACTTC

J gene: TRBJ1-3
V gene: TRBV2
clone size: NA
D gene: TRBD1
CDR3 protein: CASSSTGTGNTIYF
CDR3 DNA: TGTGCCAGCAGTTCGACAGGGACTGGAAACACCATATATTTT

J gene: TRBJ1-3
V gene: TRBV10-3
clone size: NA
D gene: TRBD1
CDR3 protein: CAISESRDRVGNTIYF
CDR3 DNA: TGTGCCATCAGTGAATCAAGGGACAGAGTCGGAAACACCATATATTTT

J gene: TRBJ1-1
V gene: TRBV28
clone size: NA
D gene: NA
CDR3 protein: CASSFPRNTEAFF
CDR3 DNA: TGTGCCAGCAGTTTCCCCAGGAACACTGAAGCTTTCTTT

J gene: TRBJ2-5
V gene: TRBV4-1
clone size: NA
D gene: TRBD2
CDR3 protein: CASSQEERGEETQYF
CDR3 DNA: TGCGCCAGCAGCCAAGAGGAGCGGGGGGAAGAGACCCAGTACTTC

J gene: TRBJ2-3
V gene: TRBV2
clone size: NA
D gene: NA
CDR3 protein: CASSGQRPSTDTQYF
CDR3 DNA: TGTGCCAGCAGTGGACAGCGGCCCAGCACAGATACGCAGTATTTT

J gene: TRBJ1-6
V gene: TRBV6-1
clone size: medium-sized
D gene: TRBD1
CDR3 protein: CASSAQGIDSPLHF
CDR3 DNA: TGTGCCAGCAGCGCACAGGGGATAGATTCACCCCTCCACTTT

J gene: TRBJ1-3
V gene: TRBV5-1
clone size: NA
D gene: NA
CDR3 protein: CASSLSRGSGNTIYF
CDR3 DNA: TGCGCCAGCAGCTTGTCTCGGGGTTCTGGAAACACCATATATTTT

J gene: TRBJ2-3
V gene: TRBV18
clone size: NA
D gene: TRBD2
CDR3 protein: CASSPRTSGDRDTQYF
CDR3 DNA: TGTGCCAGCTCACCCAGGACTAGCGGGGATCGGGATACGCAGTATTTT

J gene: TRBJ1-5
V gene: TRBV27
clone size: once
D gene: TRBD1
CDR3 protein: CASSFQGADQPQHF
CDR3 DNA: TGTGCCAGCAGTTTCCAGGGGGCGGATCAGCCCCAGCATTTT

J gene: TRBJ2-7
V gene: TRBV15
clone size: NA
D gene: NA
CDR3 protein: CATSRGLGDNSYEQYF
CDR3 DNA: TGTGCCACCAGCAGGGGGTTGGGGGACAACTCTTACGAGCAGTACTTC

J gene: TRBJ2-7
V gene: TRBV7-2
clone size: NA
D gene: TRBD1
CDR3 protein: CASSLAALGTAYF
CDR3 DNA: TGTGCCAGCAGCTTAGCAGCCCTTGGGACAGCGTACTTC

J gene: TRBJ1-1
V gene: TRBV19
clone size: NA
D gene: TRBD1
CDR3 protein: CASSLGQVNTEAFF
CDR3 DNA: TGTGCCAGTAGTTTGGGACAGGTGAACACTGAAGCTTTCTTT

J gene: TRBJ1-2
V gene: TRBV2
clone size: NA
D gene: TRBD1
CDR3 protein: CASDSGQGVLYGYTF
CDR3 DNA: TGTGCCAGCGACTCCGGACAGGGTGTTCTCTATGGCTACACCTTC

J gene: TRBJ2-7
V gene: TRBV28
clone size: NA
D gene: NA
CDR3 protein: CASSSILRGGYEQYF
CDR3 DNA: TGTGCCAGCAGTTCCATCCTCAGGGGGGGGTACGAGCAGTACTTC

J gene: TRBJ1-2
V gene: TRBV6-6
clone size: NA
D gene: TRBD1
CDR3 protein: CASSERQGIMGGYTF
CDR3 DNA: TGTGCCAGCAGTGAGAGACAGGGTATAATGGGAGGCTACACCTTC

J gene: TRBJ1-5
V gene: TRBV5-6
clone size: NA
D gene: TRBD1
CDR3 protein: CAVDRGGTSQPRHF
CDR3 DNA: TGTGCCGTAGACAGGGGGGGGACCAGCCAGCCCCGGCATTTT

J gene: TRBJ2-7
V gene: TRBV19
clone size: NA
D gene: TRBD1
CDR3 protein: CASRPGQGTTFPYEQYF
CDR3 DNA: TGTGCCAGTAGACCGGGACAGGGTACAACCTTTCCCTACGAGCAGTACTTC

J gene: TRBJ2-7
V gene: TRBV10-2
clone size: NA
D gene: TRBD2
CDR3 protein: CASRDSAGGTEQYF
CDR3 DNA: TGCGCCAGCAGGGATTCAGCGGGGGGGACTGAGCAGTACTTC

J gene: TRBJ1-5
V gene: TRBV12-1
clone size: few
D gene: NA
CDR3 protein: CASNPRGRPEREPQHF
CDR3 DNA: TGTGCCAGCAACCCCCGCGGCAGGCCAGAGAGGGAGCCCCAGCATTTT

J gene: TRBJ1-5
V gene: TRBV6-6
clone size: NA
D gene: NA
CDR3 protein: CASNRQPQHF
CDR3 DNA: TGTGCCAGCAACAGGCAGCCCCAGCATTTT

J gene: TRBJ2-1
V gene: TRBV9
clone size: NA
D gene: NA
CDR3 protein: CASSVDGGGAYNEQFF
CDR3 DNA: TGTGCCAGCAGCGTAGACGGCGGGGGCGCCTACAATGAGCAGTTCTTC

J gene: TRBJ2-1
V gene: TRBV5-1
clone size: NA
D gene: TRBD2
CDR3 protein: CASSWGLADYNEQFF
CDR3 DNA: TGCGCCAGCAGCTGGGGACTAGCGGACTACAATGAGCAGTTCTTC

J gene: TRBJ2-1
V gene: TRBV5-1
clone size: NA
D gene: NA
CDR3 protein: CASSLARPINNEQFF
CDR3 DNA: TGCGCCAGCAGCTTGGCTCGTCCTATTAACAATGAGCAGTTCTTC

J gene: TRBJ1-3
V gene: TRBV30
clone size: NA
D gene: TRBD1
CDR3 protein: CAWRDRARSGNTIYF
CDR3 DNA: TGTGCCTGGAGGGACAGGGCAAGGTCTGGAAACACCATATATTTT

J gene: TRBJ1-2
V gene: TRBV27
clone size: NA
D gene: TRBD1
CDR3 protein: CASGVDRGHSYTF
CDR3 DNA: TGTGCCAGCGGTGTGGACAGGGGGCATAGCTACACCTTC

J gene: TRBJ1-5
V gene: TRBV6-1
clone size: NA
D gene: NA
CDR3 protein: CASIPPANQPQHF
CDR3 DNA: TGTGCCAGCATCCCTCCAGCGAATCAGCCCCAGCATTTT